This T cell receptor beta chain is drawn from a study of tumor-infiltrating lymphocytes in primary liver carcinoma. General study points: Blood's top-250-clone fraction was significantly lower than that of tumors (p = 0.039). Among the pair types, tumor region pairs showed more overlap than tumor-adjacent and tumor-blood pairs. Since sampling was bulk and unsorted, CD4+ and CD8+ repertoires were not compared.

They got blood RNA out of unsorted whole blood and also pulled out germline DNA. What was collected before surgery was 4 to 5 milliliters of peripheral blood. Total RNA amounting to around 530 ng was the source from which TCR beta cDNA was made with a constant-region primer. Three nested multiplex PCR rounds of slightly modified ARM-PCR generated TCR beta libraries. Rounds one and two of PCR, each of approximately 11 cycles, were primed with TRBV1-TRBV30 forward primers and a C-beta reverse primer. TCRdb re-derived calls from the multiplex PCR reads in MiXCR, one entry per CDR3 protein. The profile shows approximately 310,000 distinct CDR3 sequences, over 55% of them singletons. Of note for this clonotype: Antigen unknown.

Germline lookup yields CDR1 GTSNPN and CDR2 SVGIG (reference sequence). This CDR3 spans 10 amino acids. The germline V and J ends were trimmed by 5 bases and 14 bases, with 15 bases remaining between them. Sequenced sample: peripheral blood. This receptor was identified in a man aged 35 to 55 with primary liver carcinoma and hepatitis B virus infection. The chain couples TRBV30 to TRBJ1-1, with D possibly matching TRBD1 (6 bases). CDR3 DNA: TGTGCCTGGGGACAGTCTGGAGCCTTCTTT. Translated: CAWGQSGAFF. Supplemented by reference TRBV30 and TRBJ1-1, the full variable domain reads SQTIHQWPATLVQPVGSPLSLECTVEGTSNPNLYWYRQAAGRGLQLLFYSVGIGQISSEVPQNLSASRPQDRQFILSSKKLLLSDSGFYLCAWGQSGAFFGQGTRLTVV.